This T cell receptor (beta chain) was recovered during a study of T-cell memory formation after mild COVID-19. Per germline, CDR1 SGHNT and CDR2 YENEEA. CDR3 length equals 14 residues. The V gene lost 5 bases and the J gene lost 5 bases, with 15 bases spanning the gap. TCRdb re-called the 5' RACE reads through MiXCR, storing one row per CDR3 protein. The data show 400,000 to 500,000 distinct CDR3 sequences, around 20% seen once. Study observations and caveats: Memory cells collected pre-infection included some clones that later responded, suggesting cross-reactive memory joined. CD4+ contracting clones were mainly CM and EM; CD8+ ones, EMRA.

Remarks on this clonotype: Its antigen remains unidentified.

The sequencing input was PBMCs or a T cell subset sorted from them (not recorded which). The source is an adult woman who had mild COVID-19 (a few samples of this study predate the infection). Cell type and time point are not known. This chain connects TRBV11-3 to TRBJ2-5, with no clear D. The CDR3 loop is CASSTDPKRETQYF. Here the CDR3 DNA reads TGTGCCAGCAGCACGGACCCGAAACGGGAGACCCAGTACTTC. Full variable domain (outside the CDR3, taken from reference TRBV11-3 and TRBJ2-5): EAGVVQSPRYKIIEKKQPVAFWCNPISGHNTLYWYLQNLGQGPELLIRYENEEAVDDSQLPKDRFSAERLKGVDSTLKIQPAELGDSAVYLCASSTDPKRETQYFGPGTRLLVL.